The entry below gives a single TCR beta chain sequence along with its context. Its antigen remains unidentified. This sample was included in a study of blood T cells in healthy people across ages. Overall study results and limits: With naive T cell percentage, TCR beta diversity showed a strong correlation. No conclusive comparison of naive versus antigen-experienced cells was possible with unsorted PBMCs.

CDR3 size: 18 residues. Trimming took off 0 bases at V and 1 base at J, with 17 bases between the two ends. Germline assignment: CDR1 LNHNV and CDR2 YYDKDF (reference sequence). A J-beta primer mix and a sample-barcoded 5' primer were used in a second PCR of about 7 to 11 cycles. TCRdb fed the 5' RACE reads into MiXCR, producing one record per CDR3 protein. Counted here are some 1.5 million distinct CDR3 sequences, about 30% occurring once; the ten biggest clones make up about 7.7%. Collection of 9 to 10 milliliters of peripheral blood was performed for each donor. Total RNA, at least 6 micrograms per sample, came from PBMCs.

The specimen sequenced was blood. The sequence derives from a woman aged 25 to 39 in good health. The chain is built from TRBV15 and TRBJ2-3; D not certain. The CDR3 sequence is CATSREPFGTIRTDTQYF. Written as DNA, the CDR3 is TGTGCCACCAGCAGAGAACCCTTTGGAACTATCCGCACAGATACGCAGTATTTT.